These 18 T cell receptor beta chains originate from one sample sequenced in a study of blood T cell repertoires in COVID-19. Here immunoSEQ multiplex PCR was the method, and the copy in TCRdb shows in-frame clones only, minus some. The table shows some 70,000 clones, with 60% to 80% occurring only once. Sequenced input: peripheral blood. These receptors were obtained from a woman in her fifties or sixties with acute or convalescent COVID-19.

This chain uses TRBV10-1 with TRBJ2-2, with TRBD1 matching 9 bases. With 3 bases clipped from V and 5 bases from J, the junction kept 7 bases outside the gene matches. The CDR3 sequence is 16 residues long. Germline V CDR1 and CDR2: WNHNN, SYGVQD (reference sequence). The CDR3 here is CASSDAWTGETGELFF. As DNA, the CDR3 is TGCGCCAGCAGTGATGCGTGGACAGGGGAGACCGGGGAGCTGTTTTTT.

This clone appeared a few times. The chain combines TRBV10-2 with TRBJ2-3; 12 bases agree with TRBD2. The CDR3 contains 13 residues. V was clipped by 6 bases and J by 6 bases; unmatched bases: 1. Germline values: CDR1 WSHSY, CDR2 SAAADI. For the CDR3, the DNA is TGCGCCAGCAGGCTAGCGGGGGGGGATACGCAGTATTTT. This gives the protein CASRLAGGDTQYF.

The chain couples TRBV3-1 (or the pseudogene TRBV3-2) to TRBJ1-2; a weak D match, TRBD1 (6 bases). Germline values: CDR1 LGHDT, CDR2 YNNKEL (reference sequence). There are 14 residues in the CDR3. The germline V and J ends were trimmed by 3 bases and 4 bases, with 12 bases remaining between them. CDR3 in amino acids: CASSQQGMRYGYTF. CDR3 nucleotides: TGTGCCAGCAGCCAGCAGGGGATGCGCTATGGCTACACCTTC.

This clone was found a few times. The V call is TRBV14, the J call TRBJ2-7, with D possibly matching TRBD2 (6 bases). Germline V CDR1 and CDR2: SGHDN, FVKESK. The CDR3 loop spans 15 amino acids. The V gene lost 3 bases and the J gene lost 2 bases, with 14 bases spanning the gap. Here the CDR3 reads CASSQAGTPPYEQYF. CDR3 DNA: TGTGCCAGCAGCCAGGCCGGGACTCCTCCCTACGAGCAGTACTTC.

The chain recombines TRBV19 with TRBJ1-6; D gene uncertain. V gave up 8 bases and J gave up 2 bases, with 13 bases separating them. This CDR3 region has 15 residues. CDR1 is LNHDA and CDR2 is SQIVND in the germline V gene (reference sequence). CDR3 nucleotide sequence: TGTGCCAGTCGGGTGGTGCGGCCCTATAATTCACCCCTCCACTTT. This codes for CASRVVRPYNSPLHF.

The chain joins TRBV5-6 to TRBJ1-5; maybe TRBD1 (6 bases). There are 15 residues in the CDR3. From germline, CDR1 is SGHDT and CDR2 YYEEEE. Trimming stripped 5 bases from V and 2 bases from J, with 14 bases between. The CDR3 DNA is TGTGCCAGCAGGGAGCGGGGGGCTGGCAATCAGCCCCAGCATTTT. Translation gives CASRERGAGNQPQHF.

In nucleotides, the CDR3 is TGTGCCAGCAGTTTGAGACAGGGTTGGGGGGAGACCCAGTACTTC. It specifies CASSLRQGWGETQYF. The chain employs TRBV28 and TRBJ2-5, with 7 bases fitting TRBD1. The germline CDR1 and CDR2 sequences are MDHEN and SYDVKM. CDR3 size: 15 residues. V shed 3 bases and J 5 bases; nucleotides not matched to a gene: 9. The complete variable domain, with remaining parts taken from reference TRBV28 and TRBJ2-5, reads DVKVTQSSRYLVKRTGEKVFLECVQDMDHENMFWYRQDPGLGLRLIYFSYDVKMKEKGDIPEGYSVSREKKERFSLILESASTNQTSMYLCASSLRQGWGETQYFGPGTRLLVL.

V gene TRBV12-3 or TRBV12-4 combines with J gene TRBJ1-3, with no clear D. The CDR3 runs to 13 residues. The V and J ends lost 3 bases and 8 bases respectively, with 11 bases between them. Here the CDR3 reads CASSLYDGDTIYF. The DNA for the CDR3 is TGTGCCAGCAGTTTGTACGACGGGGACACCATATATTTT.

This rearrangement joins TRBV6-5 to TRBJ2-7; 9 bases match TRBD2. J lost 5 bases, V lost 4 bases, and 6 bases had no gene match. The CDR3 contains 14 residues. CDR1 is MNHEY, CDR2 SVGAGI, per germline. CDR3 nucleotides: TGTGCCAGCAGTTTAAATAGCGGGGGAGACGAGCAGTACTTC. It is translated as CASSLNSGGDEQYF.

This clone was found once. The gene calls are TRBV7-8 and TRBJ1-2; no reliable D call. The CDR3 is 15 residues long. V lost 5 bases to trimming and J lost 4 bases, with 17 bases between them. Germline V gene lookup returns CDR1 SGHVS and CDR2 FQNEAQ. CDR3 region: CASSQIQRAAYGYTF. The CDR3 region has the DNA TGTGCCAGCAGCCAAATACAGAGGGCGGCCTATGGCTACACCTTC. The full variable domain, with the rest looked up from reference TRBV7-8 and TRBJ1-2, is GAGVSQSPRYKVAKRGQDVALRCDPISGHVSLFWYQQALGQGPEFLTYFQNEAQLDKSGLPSDRFFAERPEGSVSTLKIQRTQQEDSAVYLCASSQIQRAAYGYTFGSGTRLTVV.

This clone turned up a few times. The chain combines TRBV6-2 or TRBV6-3 with TRBJ2-7; D might be TRBD2 (6 bases). The CDR3 has 15 residues. Trimming took 6 bases from V and 3 from J, leaving 18 bases between them. CDR1 is MNHEY, CDR2 SVGEGT, per germline. The CDR3, as DNA: TGTGCCAGCAGCCCTCTCGGGACTCCCCACTACGAGCAGTACTTC. Translation: CASSPLGTPHYEQYF.

V is TRBV5-6 and J is TRBJ1-2, with a possible D match to TRBD1 (5 bases). Germline V CDR1 and CDR2: SGHDT, YYEEEE. V was cut by 2 bases and J by 5 bases, with 16 bases left in between. The CDR3 length is 15 residues. CDR3 DNA sequence: TGTGCCAGCAGCTTTGGGGGAGGAGGCCATTATGGCTACACCTTC. Residues: CASSFGGGGHYGYTF.

The J gene is TRBJ2-5, the V gene TRBV19, with 11 bases lining up with TRBD2. Germline CDR1 LNHDA, CDR2 SQIVND (reference sequence). Unmatched junction bases numbered 8, after V lost 3 bases and J lost 5 bases. The CDR3 consists of 16 residues. The CDR3 sequence: CASSIRGSGGEETQYF. The DNA of the CDR3 is TGTGCCAGTAGTATTAGAGGTAGCGGGGGGGAGGAGACCCAGTACTTC. The variable domain in full, with the rest retrieved from reference TRBV19 and TRBJ2-5, is DGGITQSPKYLFRKEGQNVTLSCEQNLNHDAMYWYRQDPGQGLRLIYYSQIVNDFQKGDIAEGYSVSREKKESFPLTVTSAQKNPTAFYLCASSIRGSGGEETQYFGPGTRLLVL.

CDR3 coding DNA: TGTGCCAGCAGCCTGGGACTAGGCCCTGTTTTGGAGCAGTACTTC. Its protein is CASSLGLGPVLEQYF. The chain couples TRBV3-1 (or the pseudogene TRBV3-2) to TRBJ2-7, with 8 bases matching TRBD2. V was pared by 4 bases and J by 7 bases, with 12 bases of the junction left unmatched. This CDR3 spans 15 amino acids. Per the germline V gene, CDR1 is LGHDT and CDR2 is YNNKEL (reference sequence).

The CDR3 nucleotides read TGTGCCAGCAGCCCCGGACAGATTCGGAATGAGCAGTTCTTC. Translated, it gives CASSPGQIRNEQFF. The chain uses TRBV7-2 and TRBJ2-1; tentative D call: TRBD1 (6 bases). Trimming removed 5 bases from V and 7 bases from J, with 15 bases in between. CDR1 SGHTA and CDR2 FQGNSA come from the germline V gene. This CDR3 is built from 14 residues.

The chain uses TRBV2 and TRBJ1-1; 8 bases fit TRBD1. The CDR3 runs to 13 residues. The V gene's germline CDR1 is SNHLY and CDR2 FYNNEI. Germline trimming cut 6 bases from V and 5 bases from J; bases unmatched to any gene: 5. CDR3 nucleotides: TGTGCCAGCAGCAGGGGGCCGGGTACTGAAGCTTTCTTT. Translation: CASSRGPGTEAFF.

V and J are TRBV9 and TRBJ2-2, with 10 positions matching TRBD2. V was pared by 3 bases and J by 6 bases, with 8 bases of the junction left unmatched. From germline, CDR1 is SGDLS and CDR2 YYNGEE. The CDR3 runs 16 residues. The CDR3: CASSGSGGGYSGELFF. CDR3 coding DNA: TGTGCCAGCAGCGGAAGCGGGGGGGGATATTCCGGGGAGCTGTTTTTT.

V gene TRBV9 combines with J gene TRBJ2-7, with 9 bases aligning to TRBD1. Trimming cost V 0 bases and J 3 bases; bases outside gene matches: 4. This CDR3 spans 15 amino acids. Germline CDR1 is SGDLS and CDR2 is YYNGEE. CDR3 residues: CASSVEGGQGYEQYF. DNA of the CDR3: TGTGCCAGCAGCGTAGAGGGGGGACAGGGCTACGAGCAGTACTTC. Full variable domain (outside the CDR3, taken from reference TRBV9 and TRBJ2-7): DSGVTQTPKHLITATGQRVTLRCSPRSGDLSVYWYQQSLDQGLQFLIQYYNGEERAKGNILERFSAQQFPDLHSELNLSSLELGDSALYFCASSVEGGQGYEQYFGPGTRLTVT.